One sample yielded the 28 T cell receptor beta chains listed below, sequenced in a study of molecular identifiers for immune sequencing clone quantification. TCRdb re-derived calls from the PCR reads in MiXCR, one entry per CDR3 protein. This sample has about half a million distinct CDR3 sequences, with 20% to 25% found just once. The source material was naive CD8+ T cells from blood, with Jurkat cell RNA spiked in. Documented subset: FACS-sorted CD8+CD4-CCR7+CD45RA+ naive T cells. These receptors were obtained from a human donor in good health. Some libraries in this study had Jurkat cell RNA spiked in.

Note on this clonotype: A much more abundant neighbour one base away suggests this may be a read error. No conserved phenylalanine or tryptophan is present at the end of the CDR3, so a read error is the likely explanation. CDR3 in amino acids: CASSTLGTSNTGELFV. The DNA of the CDR3 is TGTGCCAGCAGCACCCTCGGAACGTCGAACACCGGGGAGCTGTTTGTT. This chain uses TRBV7-9 with TRBJ2-2, with D unresolved. The CDR3 runs to 16 residues. CDR1 and CDR2 (germline): SEHNR, FQNEAQ (reference sequence). V lost 5 bases and J lost 0, with 13 bases in between.

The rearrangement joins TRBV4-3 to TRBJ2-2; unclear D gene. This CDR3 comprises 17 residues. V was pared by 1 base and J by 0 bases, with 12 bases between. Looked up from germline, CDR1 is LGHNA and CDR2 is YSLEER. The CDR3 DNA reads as TGCGCCAGCAGCCAAGCCAAGGGCCTAGCGAACACCGGGGAGCTGTTTTTT. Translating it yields CASSQAKGLANTGELFF.

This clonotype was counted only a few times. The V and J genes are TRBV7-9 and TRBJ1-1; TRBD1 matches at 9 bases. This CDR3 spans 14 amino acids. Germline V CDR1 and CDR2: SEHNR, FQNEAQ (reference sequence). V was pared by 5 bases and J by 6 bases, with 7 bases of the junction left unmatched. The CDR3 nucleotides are TGTGCCAGCAGCCCCGGACAGGGGAGGCCTGAAGCTTTCTTT. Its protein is CASSPGQGRPEAFF. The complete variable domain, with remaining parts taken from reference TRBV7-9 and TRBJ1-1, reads DTGVSQNPRHKITKRGQNVTFRCDPISEHNRLYWYRQTLGQGPEFLTYFQNEAQLEKSRLLSDRFSAERPKGSFSTLEIQRTEQGDSAMYLCASSPGQGRPEAFFGQGTRLTVV.

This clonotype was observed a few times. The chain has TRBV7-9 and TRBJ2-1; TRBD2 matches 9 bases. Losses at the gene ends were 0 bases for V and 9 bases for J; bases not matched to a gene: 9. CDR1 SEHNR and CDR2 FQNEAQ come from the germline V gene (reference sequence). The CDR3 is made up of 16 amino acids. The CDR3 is CASSLAGLAGIGEQFF. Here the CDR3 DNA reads TGTGCCAGCAGCTTAGCGGGCCTAGCGGGAATCGGTGAGCAGTTCTTC. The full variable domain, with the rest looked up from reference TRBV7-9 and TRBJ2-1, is DTGVSQNPRHKITKRGQNVTFRCDPISEHNRLYWYRQTLGQGPEFLTYFQNEAQLEKSRLLSDRFSAERPKGSFSTLEIQRTEQGDSAMYLCASSLAGLAGIGEQFFGPGTRLTVL.

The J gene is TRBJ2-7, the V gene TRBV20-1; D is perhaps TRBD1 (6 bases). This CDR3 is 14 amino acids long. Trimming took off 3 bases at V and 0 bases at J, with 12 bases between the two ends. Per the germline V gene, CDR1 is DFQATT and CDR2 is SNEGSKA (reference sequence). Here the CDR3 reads CSARDSPSSYEQYF. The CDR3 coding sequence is TGCAGTGCTAGGGACAGTCCTAGCTCCTACGAGCAGTACTTC.

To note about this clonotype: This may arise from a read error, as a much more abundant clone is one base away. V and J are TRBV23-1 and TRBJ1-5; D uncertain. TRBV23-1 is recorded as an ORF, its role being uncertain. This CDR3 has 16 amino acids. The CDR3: CASSQSPGEVKEPQRF. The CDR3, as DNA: TGCGCCAGCAGTCAATCGCCGGGCGAGGTCAAGGAGCCCCAGCGTTTT.

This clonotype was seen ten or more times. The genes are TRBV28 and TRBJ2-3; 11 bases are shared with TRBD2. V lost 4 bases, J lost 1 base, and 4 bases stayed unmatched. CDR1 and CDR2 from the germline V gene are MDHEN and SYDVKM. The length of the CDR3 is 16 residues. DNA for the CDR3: TGTGCCAGCAGTTCCGGACTAGCGGGTCGCACAGATACGCAGTATTTT. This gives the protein CASSSGLAGRTDTQYF.

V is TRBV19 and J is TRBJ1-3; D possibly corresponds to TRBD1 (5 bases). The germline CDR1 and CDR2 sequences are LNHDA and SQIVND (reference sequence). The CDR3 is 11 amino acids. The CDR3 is CATGYGNTIYF. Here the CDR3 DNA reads TGTGCTACAGGATATGGAAACACCATATATTTT.

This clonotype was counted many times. The CDR3 spells CASRDGLAAAYF. For the CDR3, the DNA is TGTGCCAGCAGGGACGGACTAGCGGCCGCGTATTTT. This rearrangement joins TRBV2 to TRBJ2-3, with TRBD2 matching 10 bases. Germline V CDR1 and CDR2: SNHLY, FYNNEI. The CDR3 has 12 amino acids. V shed 6 bases, J shed 14 bases, and the junction held 8 bases outside the gene matches. Complete variable domain (other parts from reference TRBV2 and TRBJ2-3): EPEVTQTPSHQVTQMGQEVILRCVPISNHLYFYWYRQILGQKVEFLVSFYNNEISEKSEIFDDQFSVERPDGSNFTLKIRSTKLEDSAMYFCASRDGLAAAYFGPGTRLTVL.

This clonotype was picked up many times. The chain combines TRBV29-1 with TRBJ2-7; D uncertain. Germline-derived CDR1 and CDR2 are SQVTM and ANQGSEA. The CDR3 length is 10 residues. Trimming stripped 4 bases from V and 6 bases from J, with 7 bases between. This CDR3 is CSVVLTEQYF. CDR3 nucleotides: TGCAGCGTTGTCCTAACCGAGCAGTACTTC.

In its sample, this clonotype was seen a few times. The DNA for the CDR3 is TGTGCCAGCAGCTGGATTCCCGGGACTAGCGGGAGGGCCTATGAGCAGTTCTTC. Protein sequence: CASSWIPGTSGRAYEQFF. The chain uses TRBV28 and TRBJ2-1; 16 nucleotides agree with TRBD2. Germline V gene sequence: CDR1 MDHEN, CDR2 SYDVKM. CDR3 length: 18 amino acids. The V and J ends lost 6 bases and 8 bases, in that order; junction bases with no gene match: 13.

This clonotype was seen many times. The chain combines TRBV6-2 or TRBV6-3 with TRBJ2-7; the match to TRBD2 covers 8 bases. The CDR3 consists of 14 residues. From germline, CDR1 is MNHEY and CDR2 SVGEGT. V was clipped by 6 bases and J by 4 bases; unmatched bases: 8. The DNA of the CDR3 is TGTGCCAGCAGCCGAGGACTAGCTGGATACGAGCAGTACTTC. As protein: CASSRGLAGYEQYF.

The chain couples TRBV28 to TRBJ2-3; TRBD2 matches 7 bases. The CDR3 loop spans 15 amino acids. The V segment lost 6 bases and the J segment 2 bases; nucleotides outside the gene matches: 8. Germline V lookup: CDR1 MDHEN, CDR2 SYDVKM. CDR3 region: CASSARGRDTDTQYF. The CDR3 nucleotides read TGTGCCAGCAGCGCGCGAGGGAGGGACACAGATACGCAGTATTTT.

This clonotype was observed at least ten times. This chain's CDR3 is CASSSGGSGANVLTF. CDR3 bases: TGCGCCAGCAGCTCAGGGGGCTCTGGGGCCAACGTCCTGACTTTC. The chain links TRBV5-1 to TRBJ2-6; 7 nucleotides match TRBD1. V was clipped by 3 bases and J by 0 bases; unmatched bases: 0. CDR1 is SGHRS and CDR2 is YFSETQ in the germline V gene. The CDR3 spans 15 residues.

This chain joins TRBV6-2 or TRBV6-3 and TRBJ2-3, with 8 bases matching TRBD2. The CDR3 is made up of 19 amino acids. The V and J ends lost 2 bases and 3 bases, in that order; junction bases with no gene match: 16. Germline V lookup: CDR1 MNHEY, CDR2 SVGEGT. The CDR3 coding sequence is TGTGCCAGCAGTTACGATCGGCCAGCGGGAGTCTTGGTTACAGATACGCAGTATTTT. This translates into CASSYDRPAGVLVTDTQYF.

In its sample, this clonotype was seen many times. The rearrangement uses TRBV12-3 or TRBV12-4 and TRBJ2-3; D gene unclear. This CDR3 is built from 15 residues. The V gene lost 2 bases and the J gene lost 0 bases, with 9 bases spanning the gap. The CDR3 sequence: CASSLSWVSTDTQYF. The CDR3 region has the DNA TGTGCCAGCAGTTTATCCTGGGTTAGCACAGATACGCAGTATTTT.

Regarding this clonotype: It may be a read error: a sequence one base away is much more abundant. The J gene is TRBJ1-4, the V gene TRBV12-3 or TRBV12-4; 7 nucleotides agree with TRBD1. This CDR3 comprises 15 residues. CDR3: CAGSSDRDSQEKLFF. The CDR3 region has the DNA TGTGCCGGCAGTTCTGATCGGGACAGTCAGGAAAAACTGTTTTTT.

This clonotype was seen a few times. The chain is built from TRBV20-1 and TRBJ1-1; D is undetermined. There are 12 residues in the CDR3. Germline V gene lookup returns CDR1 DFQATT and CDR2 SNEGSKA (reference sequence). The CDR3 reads CKALDGNTEAFF. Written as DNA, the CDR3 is TGCAAAGCATTGGACGGGAACACTGAAGCTTTCTTT.

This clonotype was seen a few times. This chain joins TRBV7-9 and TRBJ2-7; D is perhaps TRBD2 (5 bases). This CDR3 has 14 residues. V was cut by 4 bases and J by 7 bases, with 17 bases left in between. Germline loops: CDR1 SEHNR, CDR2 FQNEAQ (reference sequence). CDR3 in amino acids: CASSSAGRYYEQYF. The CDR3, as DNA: TGTGCCAGCAGCTCGGCGGGCAGGTACTATGAGCAGTACTTC.

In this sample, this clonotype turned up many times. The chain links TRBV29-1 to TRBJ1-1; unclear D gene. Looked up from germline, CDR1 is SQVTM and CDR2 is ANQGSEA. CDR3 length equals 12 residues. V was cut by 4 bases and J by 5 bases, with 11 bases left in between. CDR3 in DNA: TGCAGCGTTGTTGTTTTTGGGACTGAAGCTTTCTTT. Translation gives CSVVVFGTEAFF.

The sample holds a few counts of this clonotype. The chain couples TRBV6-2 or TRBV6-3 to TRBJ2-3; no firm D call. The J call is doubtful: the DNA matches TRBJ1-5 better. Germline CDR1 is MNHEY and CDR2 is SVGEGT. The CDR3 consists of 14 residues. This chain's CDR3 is CASSYVSDQDTQHF. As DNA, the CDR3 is TGTGCCAGCAGTTACGTGTCGGATCAAGATACGCAGCATTTT.

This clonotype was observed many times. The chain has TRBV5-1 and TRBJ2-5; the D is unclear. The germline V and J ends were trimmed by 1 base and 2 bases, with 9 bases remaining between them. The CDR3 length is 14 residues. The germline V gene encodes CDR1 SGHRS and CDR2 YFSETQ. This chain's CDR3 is CASSLYSGQETQYF. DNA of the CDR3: TGCGCCAGCAGCTTGTACTCAGGACAAGAGACCCAGTACTTC.

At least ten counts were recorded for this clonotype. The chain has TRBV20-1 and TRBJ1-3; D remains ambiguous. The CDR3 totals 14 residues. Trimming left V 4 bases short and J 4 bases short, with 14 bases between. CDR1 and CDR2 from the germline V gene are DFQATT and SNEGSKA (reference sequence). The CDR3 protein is CSATGRRSGNTIYF. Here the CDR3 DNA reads TGCAGTGCTACCGGCCGAAGGTCCGGAAACACCATATATTTT.

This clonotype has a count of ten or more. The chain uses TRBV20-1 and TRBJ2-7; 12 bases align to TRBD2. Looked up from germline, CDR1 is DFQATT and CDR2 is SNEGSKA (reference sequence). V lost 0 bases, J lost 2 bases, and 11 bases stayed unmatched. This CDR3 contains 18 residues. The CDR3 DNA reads TGCAGTGCTAGAGATCGGGGGCTAGCGGGAGGGGGGCCCTACGAGCAGTACTTC. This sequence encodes CSARDRGLAGGGPYEQYF.

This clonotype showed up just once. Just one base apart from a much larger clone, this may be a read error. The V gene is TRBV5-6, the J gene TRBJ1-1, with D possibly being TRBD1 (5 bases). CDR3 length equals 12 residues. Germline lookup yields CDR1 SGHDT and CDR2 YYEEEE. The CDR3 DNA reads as TGTGCCAACAGCTGGGGGGAGGCTGAAGCTTTCTTT. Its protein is CANSWGEAEAFF.

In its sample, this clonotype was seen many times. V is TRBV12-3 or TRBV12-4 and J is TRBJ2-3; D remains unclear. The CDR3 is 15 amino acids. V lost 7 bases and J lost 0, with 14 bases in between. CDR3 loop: CASTEFRDSTDTQYF. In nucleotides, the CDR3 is TGTGCCAGCACCGAATTCAGAGATAGCACAGATACGCAGTATTTT.

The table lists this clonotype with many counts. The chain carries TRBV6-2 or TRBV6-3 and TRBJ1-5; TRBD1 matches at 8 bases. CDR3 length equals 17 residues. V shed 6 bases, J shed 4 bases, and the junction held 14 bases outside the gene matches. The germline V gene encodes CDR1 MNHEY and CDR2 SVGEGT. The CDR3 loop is CASSDRGVLEYNQPQHF. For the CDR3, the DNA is TGTGCCAGCAGCGACAGGGGAGTGCTAGAGTATAATCAGCCCCAGCATTTT.

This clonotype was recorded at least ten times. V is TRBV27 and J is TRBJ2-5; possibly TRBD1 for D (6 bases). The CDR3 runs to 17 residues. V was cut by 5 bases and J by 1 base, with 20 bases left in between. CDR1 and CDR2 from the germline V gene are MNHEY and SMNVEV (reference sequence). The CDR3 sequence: CASSPVSVTGIQETQYF. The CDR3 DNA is TGTGCCAGCAGTCCCGTTTCGGTCACAGGGATCCAAGAGACCCAGTACTTC.